The rows below give T cell receptor beta chains drawn from one sample of a study of monozygotic twins with inflammatory bowel disease. TCRdb re-called the 5' RACE reads and shows each CDR3 protein once, DNA omitted. The repertoire table contains some 200,000 distinct CDR3 sequences. Sequenced sample: blood. The source is a human donor with ulcerative colitis or Crohn's disease, or a healthy co-twin of an affected twin (not recorded which). Both conserved end residues are part of each CDR3.

V gene	J gene	CDR3 protein
TRBV29-1	TRBJ2-7	CSVDGGDFSSYEQYF
TRBV7-6	TRBJ2-3	CASSRLAGAWTDTQYF
TRBV29-1	TRBJ1-2	CSVGYDYGYTF
TRBV5-1	TRBJ1-1	CASSPPGGNTEAFF
TRBV6-5	TRBJ2-1	CASSLAGGGARNEQFF
TRBV18	TRBJ2-2	CASSPREAPAGELFF
TRBV5-4	TRBJ2-7	CASSTEWTDYEQYF
TRBV15	TRBJ1-5	CATSRDREYQPQHF
TRBV5-1	TRBJ2-3	CASSLAGTGRTDTQYF
TRBV20-1	TRBJ2-7	CSASLGTNYEQYF
TRBV6-5	TRBJ2-7	CASSYSITPREQYF
TRBV5-1	TRBJ1-2	CASKTADNYGYTF
TRBV5-5	TRBJ1-5	CASSLFGAKLDSNQPQHF
TRBV3-1	TRBJ1-4	CASSPAALAEKLFF
TRBV19	TRBJ1-2	CASSIGSGAYGYTF
TRBV5-1	TRBJ2-7	CASSITLSGYEQYF
TRBV5-4	TRBJ2-5	CASSFRGGETQYF
TRBV5-1	TRBJ1-1	CASSHGTGRGSTEAFF
TRBV6-6	TRBJ1-2	CASSSGGNYGYTF
TRBV5-6	TRBJ2-3	CASSSQGRINTDTQYF
TRBV12-3/TRBV12-4	TRBJ1-1	CASSLRTAEAFF
TRBV5-6	TRBJ2-7	CASSLAAGSITYEQYF
TRBV7-6	TRBJ2-3	CASSLVGASTDTQYF
TRBV12-3/TRBV12-4	TRBJ1-2	CASSLGRVEGYTF
TRBV5-1	TRBJ2-1	CASSFPLAEQFF
TRBV29-1	TRBJ2-5	CSVEPQELETQYF
TRBV7-9	TRBJ2-1	CASSATGVWNEQFF
TRBV4-1	TRBJ1-6	CASSQKSGQGRNSPLHF
TRBV7-7	TRBJ1-6	CASSLGRGSPLHF
TRBV10-3	TRBJ1-6	CAIRAVNSPLHF
TRBV14	TRBJ1-1	CASSLRVLGSEAFF
TRBV4-1	TRBJ2-2	CASSRGLAVNTGELFF
TRBV11-2	TRBJ2-1	CASSFSPTEQFF
TRBV7-9	TRBJ1-6	CASRFSGPFDSPLHF
TRBV15	TRBJ1-1	CATTREGTEAFF
TRBV3-1	TRBJ1-1	CASSQGTEPLKAFF
TRBV7-3	TRBJ2-1	CASSLVGQGAYNEQFF
TRBV3-1	TRBJ2-7	CASSQPRGGASEQYF
TRBV12-3/TRBV12-4	TRBJ2-1	CASRIGLAGFNEQFF
TRBV13	TRBJ2-5	CASSPGRIETQYF
TRBV9	TRBJ1-1	CASSYPARGTNTEAFF
TRBV20-1	TRBJ1-2	CSASIRTNYGYTF
TRBV18	TRBJ1-2	CASSPGQELYGYTF
TRBV9	TRBJ2-7	CASSATPGEQYF
TRBV19	TRBJ2-1	CASSRQGGYNEQFF
TRBV29-1	TRBJ2-4	CSVGHSHDKNMQYF
TRBV7-6	TRBJ2-1	CASSFGTGMDEQFF
TRBV10-3	TRBJ1-2	CAISENQGSGYTF
TRBV3-1	TRBJ1-2	CASSHLGVGYTF
TRBV5-4	TRBJ2-3	CASTLGLAGPTDTQYF
TRBV10-3	TRBJ1-2	CAIRQDGSFGYTF
TRBV12-3/TRBV12-4	TRBJ2-2	CASSLNRATQTAGELFF
TRBV20-1	TRBJ2-7	CSASDRDYEQYF
TRBV13	TRBJ2-2	CASSLRSGFLGLLTGELFF
TRBV4-1	TRBJ2-7	CASSQVGTGLYEQYF
TRBV12-3/TRBV12-4	TRBJ2-7	CASSIGEAGGFYEQYF
TRBV20-1	TRBJ2-7	CSARDDRGNEQYF
TRBV3-1	TRBJ2-7	CASSQGSRPYEQYF
TRBV5-1	TRBJ1-1	CASSFGVSGTEAFF